This TCR beta chain was identified in a study of Ad26.COV2.S vaccination and SARS-CoV-2 variants. Overall study context: The Ad26.COV2.S arm of the COV1001 trial was where the donor was placed. Study-level points and caveats: Spike-specific TCR breadth ran higher among vaccine recipients than placebo recipients.

CDR1 and CDR2 from the germline V gene are LNHDA and SQIVND (reference sequence). This CDR3 is 14 amino acids long. Losses at the gene ends were 6 bases for V and 4 bases for J; bases not matched to a gene: 7. Documented treatment: 19 received Ad26.COV2.S at low or high dose, single or two shots; 5 received placebo; per-sample allocation not given. Samples came from day 63 after the first vaccine or placebo injection. The sample came from a Boston adult aged 18-55 years. The administered vaccine (an Ad26 vector) expressed Wuhan-strain SARS-CoV-2 spike. The method was immunoSEQ multiplex PCR; TCRdb's version includes in-frame clones alone and lacks a portion of them. Found here are about 480,000 clones, about 83% of them singletons; the top ten hold 9.5% to 15%. About this clone: Its antigen is still unknown.

The TCR originated in a person between 18 and 59 years old who received the Ad26.COV2.S COVID-19 vaccine or a placebo. This specimen was peripheral blood, taken in a trial of Ad26.COV2.S vaccine versus placebo. This chain uses TRBV19 with TRBJ1-1; 8 bases fit TRBD1. The CDR3 region is CASRLGQGSTEAFF. DNA for the CDR3: TGTGCCAGTAGATTAGGACAGGGAAGCACTGAAGCTTTCTTT.